This TCR beta chain was sequenced during a study of T cells in Graves' hyperthyroidism and ophthalmopathy. General study findings and limits: Through a model of 13 V-J features, ophthalmopathy was separated from stable hyperthyroidism. Among clonotypes expanded in thyroid above 0.001, most were also found in blood.

This clonotype was observed at least ten times. Its target is not known. TCR beta CDR3 regions were amplified from RNA. A set of HTBI primers served as the primers for a first-round RT-PCR of the TCR CDR3. TCRdb analysed the multiplex PCR reads with MiXCR anew, one entry per CDR3 protein. The sample consists of more than 350,000 distinct CDR3 sequences, about 15% of them appearing once. It was less than 13 ml of fresh peripheral blood that supplied the PBMCs. The material sequenced was blood. The receptor was isolated from a woman between 25 and 40 years old with Graves' hyperthyroidism.

Written as DNA, the CDR3 is TGTGCCAGCAGTTTAAGCGGGAGAAGTGAGCAGTTCTTC. Translation: CASSLSGRSEQFF. The chain is built from TRBV28 and TRBJ2-1; 8 positions match TRBD2. Per the germline V gene, CDR1 is MDHEN and CDR2 is SYDVKM. With V trimmed by 2 bases and J by 9 bases, 3 bases remained unmatched. The CDR3 covers 13 residues.